These T cell receptor beta chains were read from a single sample in a study of T cell responses to AZD1222 COVID-19 vaccine. Clones were read by immunoSEQ multiplex PCR, and TCRdb kept only the in-frame ones, dropping some. Here the sample spans tens of thousands of clones, approximately 86% being singletons. The specimen comprised peripheral blood, sampled on day 0 of MenACWY control vaccination. Receptors were obtained from an adult in good health. Both conserved end residues are trimmed from each CDR3. Fields, in order: clone size, V gene, D gene, CDR3 protein. The D gene is left open where the match is weak. Size values are once, few and many counts, or a class for expanded clones, and some rows have none.

clone_size: once
v_call: TRBV7-9
d_call: TRBD2
cdr3_aa: ASSSSSGGADTQY

clone_size: .
v_call: TRBV7-9
d_call: .
cdr3_aa: ASSFEGGGTDTQY

clone_size: .
v_call: TRBV11-2
d_call: .
cdr3_aa: ASSLAPQLPEAF

clone_size: .
v_call: TRBV7-8
d_call: .
cdr3_aa: ASSSPGMGTQY

clone_size: .
v_call: TRBV18
d_call: .
cdr3_aa: ASSPVSSYEQY

clone_size: .
v_call: TRBV30
d_call: TRBD1
cdr3_aa: ACDRGSTDTQY

clone_size: .
v_call: TRBV3-1/TRBV3-2
d_call: TRBD1
cdr3_aa: ASRRITGEVSYT

clone_size: .
v_call: TRBV29-1
d_call: .
cdr3_aa: SVEDRLGGRSTEAF

clone_size: .
v_call: TRBV7-8
d_call: TRBD2
cdr3_aa: ASSQVGWGGDREQY

clone_size: .
v_call: TRBV6-5
d_call: .
cdr3_aa: ASSRKSRTDTQY

clone_size: few
v_call: TRBV10-3
d_call: TRBD1
cdr3_aa: AISEGTAAEETQY

clone_size: .
v_call: TRBV3-1/TRBV3-2
d_call: .
cdr3_aa: ASSHGVREQY

clone_size: once
v_call: TRBV6-6
d_call: .
cdr3_aa: ASSLGSGTSTDTQY

clone_size: .
v_call: TRBV7-2
d_call: TRBD2
cdr3_aa: ASSVKSGGLDTQY